The 3 T cell receptor beta chains given below trace back to one sample, sequenced in a study of vaccination effects on CD4 cells after COVID-19. The assay was immunoSEQ multiplex PCR, and TCRdb's table has in-frame clones only and misses some. The profile shows about 79,000 clones, around four fifths of them singletons. Their specific antigens are unknown. In the ViraFEST assay, antigen-specific CD4+ clonotypes were identified by expansion after peptide-pool stimulation. The culture ran for approximately 9 days before CD4+ T cells were isolated. The sample consisted of CD4+ T cells from PBMCs cultured with HCoV-229E spike peptides, taken before COVID-19 vaccination. The receptors stem from a human donor who received a COVID-19 vaccine.

The chain employs TRBV5-4 and TRBJ1-2; D is ambiguous. V was trimmed by 4 bases and J by 7 bases, leaving 20 bases between them. CDR3 length: 15 amino acids. Germline CDR1 is SGHNT and CDR2 is YYREEE (reference sequence). The CDR3 nucleotides are TGTGCCAGCAGCCTAGGGCCAGGCACGGGAATTGGCTACACCTTC. This sequence encodes CASSLGPGTGIGYTF. The whole variable domain, filled in from reference TRBV5-4 and TRBJ1-2, reads ETGVTQSPTHLIKTRGQQVTLRCSSQSGHNTVSWYQQALGQGPQFIFQYYREEENGRGNFPPRFSGLQFPNYSSELNVNALELDDSALYLCASSLGPGTGIGYTFGSGTRLTVV.

The chain is built from TRBV7-2 and TRBJ2-7; D is unclear. Germline-derived CDR1 and CDR2 are SGHTA and FQGNSA. V was pared by 5 bases and J by 4 bases, with 12 bases between. The CDR3 spans 13 residues. CDR3 sequence (DNA): TGTGCCAGCAGCCGGCCGGATTTGTACGAGCAGTACGTC. Translation gives CASSRPDLYEQYV.

J is TRBJ2-3 and V is TRBV5-6, with a weak D call TRBD2 (5 bases). This CDR3 has 17 amino acids. Germline-derived CDR1 and CDR2 are SGHDT and YYEEEE. V was cut by 0 bases and J by 2 bases, with 16 bases left in between. The CDR3 region has the DNA TGTGCCAGCAGCTTGGCAGGTAGCCCGGAGGTCACAGATACGCAGTATTTT. It encodes CASSLAGSPEVTDTQYF.